One and the same sample provided the 9 T cell receptor beta chains below, sequenced in a study of blood T cells in healthy people across ages. Primers used in a second PCR of about 7 to 12 cycles were a sample-barcoded 5' primer and a J-beta primer mix. TCRdb reanalysed the 5' RACE reads using MiXCR and keeps one entry per CDR3 protein. The table records 700,000 or so distinct CDR3 sequences, roughly 43% of them present only once. The material sequenced was blood. These receptors all stem from an older man in good health.

This rearrangement joins TRBV6-2 or TRBV6-3 to TRBJ2-2; 9 nucleotides line up with TRBD2. The V segment lost 6 bases and the J segment 0 bases; nucleotides outside the gene matches: 2. This CDR3 comprises 15 residues. Per the germline V gene, CDR1 is MNHEY and CDR2 is SVGEGT. Here the CDR3 DNA reads TGTGCCAGCAGACTAGCGGGCCCGAACACCGGGGAGCTGTTTTTT. Translating it yields CASRLAGPNTGELFF.

A remark on this clonotype: A much larger clone is a single base away; this may be a read error. The chain couples TRBV5-1 to TRBJ2-7; TRBD2 might be the D (5 bases). Trimming stripped 3 bases from V and 6 bases from J, with 13 bases between. Germline CDR1 is SGHRS and CDR2 is YFSETQ. The CDR3 is 13 amino acids. The CDR3 coding sequence is TGCGCCAGCAGCTGGAGAGGTCGGGGCGAGCAGTACTTC. Encoded protein: CASSWRGRGEQYF.

V is TRBV6-6 and J is TRBJ1-5; 11 nucleotides align to TRBD1. Per germline, CDR1 MNHNY and CDR2 SVGAGI (reference sequence). The CDR3 runs 16 residues. V was pared by 6 bases and J by 4 bases, with 8 bases of the junction left unmatched. The CDR3 sequence: CASRTSDRGPNQPQHF. The CDR3, as DNA: TGTGCCAGCAGGACCTCGGACAGGGGGCCTAATCAGCCCCAGCATTTT.

The chain has TRBV21-1 and TRBJ2-3; the table's D gene call, TRBD1, was not cross checked with the DNA. TRBV21-1 is given as a pseudogene. The CDR3 spans 16 residues. The CDR3 DNA follows: TGTGCCAGCAGCAATAAGGAGGGACACAGAGGGGATACGCAGTATTTT. Translated, it gives CASSNKEGHRGDTQYF.

Points on this clonotype: The junction differs from germline at one of its ends, possibly a read error. The V and J genes are TRBV27 and TRBJ1-1; D not certain. This CDR3 comprises 13 residues. CDR1 and CDR2 (germline): MNHEY, SMNVEV (reference sequence). The CDR3 nucleotides are TGTGCCAGCAGTTCCGTACGGAACACTGAAGTTTTCTTT. Translating gives CASSSVRNTEVFF.

CDR3 loop: CASSPTSGGRADTQYF. CDR3 DNA: TGTGCCAGCAGCCCCACGTCAGGGGGAAGGGCAGATACGCAGTATTTT. The chain is built from TRBV7-2 and TRBJ2-3; 7 bases agree with TRBD1. Germline loops: CDR1 SGHTA, CDR2 FQGNSA. This CDR3 spans 16 amino acids. V dropped 5 bases and J dropped 4; count of bases not matched to a gene: 12.

Here the CDR3 reads CACPDSATNEKLFF. DNA for the CDR3: TGTGCCTGCCCCGACAGCGCAACTAATGAAAAACTGTTTTTT. The V gene is TRBV30, the J gene TRBJ1-4; a weak D match, TRBD1 (5 bases). Deletions cut 6 bases from V and 0 bases from J, with 11 bases between. The V gene's germline CDR1 is GTSNPN and CDR2 SVGIG (reference sequence). The CDR3 loop spans 14 amino acids.

The gene calls are TRBV9 and TRBJ2-1; TRBD2 matches at 9 bases. CDR3 length equals 16 residues. Germline V lookup: CDR1 SGDLS, CDR2 YYNGEE. With V trimmed by 3 bases and J by 7 bases, 11 bases remained unmatched. CDR3 in DNA: TGTGCCAGCAGCGCTCTCCCGGGACTAGCTTCAAATGAGCAGTTCTTC. The encoded protein is CASSALPGLASNEQFF.

This sequence joins TRBV20-1 and TRBJ1-2, with D possibly matching TRBD1 (5 bases). Germline V CDR1 and CDR2: DFQATT, SNEGSKA (reference sequence). The V gene lost 6 bases and the J gene lost 2 bases, with 22 bases spanning the gap. The CDR3 consists of 16 residues. The CDR3 reads CSAIALGGGDNYGYTF. The CDR3 coding sequence is TGCAGTGCCATCGCTCTGGGAGGAGGGGACAACTATGGCTACACCTTC.